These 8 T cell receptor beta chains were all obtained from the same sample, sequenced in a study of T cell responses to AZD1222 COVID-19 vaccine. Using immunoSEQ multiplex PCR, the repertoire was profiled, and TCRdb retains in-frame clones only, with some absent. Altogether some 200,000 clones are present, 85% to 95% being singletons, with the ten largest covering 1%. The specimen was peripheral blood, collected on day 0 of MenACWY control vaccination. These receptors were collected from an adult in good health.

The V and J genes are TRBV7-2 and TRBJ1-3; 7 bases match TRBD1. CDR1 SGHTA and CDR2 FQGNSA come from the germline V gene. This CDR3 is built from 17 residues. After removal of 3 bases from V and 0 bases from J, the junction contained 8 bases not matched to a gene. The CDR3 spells CASSLGTAVGSGNTIYF. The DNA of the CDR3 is TGTGCCAGCAGCTTGGGGACAGCCGTTGGCTCTGGAAACACCATATATTTT.

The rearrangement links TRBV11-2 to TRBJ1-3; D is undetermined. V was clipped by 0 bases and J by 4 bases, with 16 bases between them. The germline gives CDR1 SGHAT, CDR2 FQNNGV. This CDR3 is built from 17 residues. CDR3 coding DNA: TGTGCCAGCAGCTTAGACCCACCGGGAGCACCAGGAAACACCATATATTTT. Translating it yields CASSLDPPGAPGNTIYF.

The CDR3 loop reads CASSQKTLGYTF. CDR3 coding DNA: TGTGCCAGCAGTCAGAAAACGTTGGGCTACACCTTC. The chain combines TRBV28 with TRBJ1-2, with D unclear. V was pared by 5 bases and J by 8 bases, with 12 bases between. CDR3 length: 12 amino acids. Per germline, CDR1 MDHEN and CDR2 SYDVKM.

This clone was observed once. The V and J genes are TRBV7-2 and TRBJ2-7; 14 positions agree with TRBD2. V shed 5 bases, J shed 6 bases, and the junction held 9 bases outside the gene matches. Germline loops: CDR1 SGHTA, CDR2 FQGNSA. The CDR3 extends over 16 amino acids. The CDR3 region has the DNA TGTGCCAGCAGCCATGGACTAGCGGGGGGCAGGCGCGAGCAGTACTTC. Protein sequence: CASSHGLAGGRREQYF.

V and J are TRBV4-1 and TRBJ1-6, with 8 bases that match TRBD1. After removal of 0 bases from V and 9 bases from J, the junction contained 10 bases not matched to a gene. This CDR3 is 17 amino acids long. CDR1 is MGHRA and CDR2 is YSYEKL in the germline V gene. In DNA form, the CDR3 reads TGCGCCAGCAGCCAAGATCCCCTGACAGGGGTGGGTTCACCCCTCCACTTT. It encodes CASSQDPLTGVGSPLHF.

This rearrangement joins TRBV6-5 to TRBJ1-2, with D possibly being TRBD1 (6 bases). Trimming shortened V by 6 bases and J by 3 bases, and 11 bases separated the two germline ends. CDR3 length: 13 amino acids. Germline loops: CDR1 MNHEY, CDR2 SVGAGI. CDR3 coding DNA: TGTGCCAGCAGCACTACAGGGCACTATGGCTACACCTTC. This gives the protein CASSTTGHYGYTF.

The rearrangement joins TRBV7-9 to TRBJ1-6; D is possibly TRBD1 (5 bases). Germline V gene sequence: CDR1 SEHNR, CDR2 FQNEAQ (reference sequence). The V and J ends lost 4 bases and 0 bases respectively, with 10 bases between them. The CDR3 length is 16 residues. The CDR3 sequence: CASSSDRSSYNSPLHF. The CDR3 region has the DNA TGTGCCAGCAGCTCAGACAGAAGCTCCTATAATTCACCCCTCCACTTT. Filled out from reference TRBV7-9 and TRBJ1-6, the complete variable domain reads DTGVSQNPRHKITKRGQNVTFRCDPISEHNRLYWYRQTLGQGPEFLTYFQNEAQLEKSRLLSDRFSAERPKGSFSTLEIQRTEQGDSAMYLCASSSDRSSYNSPLHFGNGTRLTVT.

CDR3 DNA: TGTGCCAGCTCATACACCTACGAGCAGTACTTC. Amino acid sequence: CASSYTYEQYF. The chain employs TRBV18 and TRBJ2-7; D gene unclear. Germline loops: CDR1 KGHSH, CDR2 LQKENI. This CDR3 has 11 amino acids. Trimming took off 5 bases at V and 2 bases at J, with 4 bases between the two ends.